This TCR beta chain was identified during a study of cytomegalovirus exposure and HLA in healthy donors (TCRdb year 2017). Notes on the research overall: In an earlier analysis of some 550 of the donors, roughly 300 Gb of sequence data and some 100 million unique TCR beta sequences from 150 million to 200 million T cells were reported. About 280 gigabases of sequencing data and around 80 million unique TCR sequences made up an early release that covered approximately 700 HLA-typed donors. Among the roughly 400 genotyped donors, roughly 80% belonged to the genetic ancestry cluster associated with self-reported Caucasian donors. The study was designed to test whether signatures of past pathogen exposure could be identified by cataloging public T cell receptors. The study used immunosequencing to profile the T cell repertoires of 600 to 850 subjects and linked those repertoires to cytomegalovirus serostatus. Along with the approximately 620-subject first cohort, a separate validation cohort of over a hundred different subjects was used. High-throughput TCR immunosequencing, statistical association of individual TCRs with disease status, and machine learning were combined to predict cytomegalovirus infection status. To study patterns of TCR occurrence, a later analysis re-analyzed previously published TCR beta repertoires from 666 donors and added high-resolution HLA genotyping. In the later analysis, no new phenotypic data were used to find candidate immune exposures; instead, reliance was placed on TCR beta sequences and their occurrence across donors. An earlier analysis of 500 to 750 of the donors applied high-throughput TCR beta sequencing to assess whether each TCR beta V gene segment acted as functional or pseudogenic. Donor age, sex, ethnicity and CMV serostatus were collected together with the repertoire data. Genome-wide SNP genotypes for about 65% of the roughly 670 donors were used in a later genetic analysis, which treated that subset as a discovery cohort. All discovery cohort repertoires had been generated using a single sequencing platform. HLA typing covered class I and class II loci at four-digit resolution. Typing coverage differed by locus: A, B, C, DRB1 and DQB1 were typed in roughly 629-630 donors, DQA1 in about 550, DPA1 in 600 to 610, and DPB1 in around 490. Four to six DR-DQ haplotypes were handled as single units for association and clustering, since linkage in the cohort was strong. Among some 400 genotyped donors of the cohort, an average of about 240,000 unique TCR beta nucleotide sequences were sequenced per donor, around 20% of them non-productive. Results and caveats for the whole study, not just this receptor: According to a later genetic analysis, donors in an Asian-associated ancestry cluster had fewer N-insertions in productive TCRs than the roughly 670-donor mean. At a false discovery rate of 0.05, a later analysis linked some 18,000 TCR beta sequences to specific HLA alleles. It was suggested by the authors that the approach could potentially be generalized to other disease states and immunological phenotypes. A later analysis found that HLA-associated TCR beta chains were more clonally expanded and had lower generation probabilities than equally common non-associated chains. About 15 rarely observed V segments, including chromosome 9 orphons, were excluded from the earlier analysis of almost 600 of the donors because counts were too low. HLA typing was unavailable for some donors at each locus, so association tests used only the typed subset. Cytomegalovirus status was reported to be diagnosed by the classifier with high specificity and sensitivity in both the original and validation cohorts. A later analysis found that most CMV-associated TCR beta chains appeared HLA-restricted, with HLA associations seemingly driven largely by CMV exposure. When HLA alleles, especially DR and DQ, strongly co-occurred, attributing TCR associations to individual alleles was difficult. A cluster of highly shared sequence variants was judged likely to be a technical artifact of the sequencing pipeline. While some public TCRs were present in many individuals, most TCR sequences turned up only very rarely across donors. Sequencing depth was assumed to be roughly uniform across donors in the presence/absence analyses, though that assumption may not hold. Linkage disequilibrium might explain the correlated functional status among segregating V segments, but an unknown experimental factor could not be ruled out. Some IMGT-functional V segments, including TRBV6-2 and TRBV6-3, could not be told apart with the 87-base-pair reads, so those segments were excluded. The only immune exposure information available for the cohort was CMV serostatus. According to a later analysis, parvovirus B19, influenza, CMV and Epstein-Barr virus appeared linked to several top co-occurrence clusters. In vitro tests confirmed that a few of the cytomegalovirus-associated TCR beta chains recognize cytomegalovirus antigens. A later analysis found that TCR association rates varied across HLA loci, with DRB1 alleles showing the most associated TCRs and HLA-C alleles the fewest. A further reported finding was that TCR beta sequences accurately predicted the HLA-A and HLA-B alleles for most subjects in the first cohort. The study gave a list of 150 to 200 TCR beta chains associated with cytomegalovirus. This cohort had only TCR beta chains sequenced, and the lack of alpha or paired-chain data limited which features could be detected. An association between a missense DCLRE1C variant and V-gene and J-gene trimming of TCR beta chains was found in a later genetic analysis and replicated in an independent cohort. Broadly in line with IMGT annotations, most TCR beta V segments showed up in productive rearrangements about 87% or about 30% of the time in an earlier analysis of several hundred of the donors.

The cohort consisted of 670 or so healthy bone marrow donors. Cohort members were all nominally healthy when sampled, although unrecorded immune exposures were likely present. The donor was CMV seronegative and was included in the group of a few hundred seronegative cohort members. A peripheral blood sample was collected from each donor, and TCR beta sequencing was performed on peripheral blood mononuclear cells. Genomic DNA was extracted from the blood cell samples with the Qiagen DNeasy Blood Extraction Kit. In the case of this clone: Which antigen it targets is not known. No per-base quality is available; no much larger clone lies one base away.

The CDR3 numbers 15 residues from cysteine through phenylalanine. Just the 45-base CDR3 DNA is kept, in frame starting at base 1. The V and J ends are trimmed by 6 bases and 0 bases, leaving 11 bases between them. The germline V gene provides CDR1 SNHLY and CDR2 FYNNEI. Library preparation employed the immunoSEQ multiplex PCR assay. The multiplex PCR relied on a mix of 60 forward primers for TCR Vbeta segments and 13 reverse primers for TCR Jbeta segments. The CDR3 region of rearranged TCR beta genes was amplified from genomic DNA with a multiplex PCR assay. On the Illumina HiSeq System, the amplified TCR beta libraries were sequenced as 87-base-pair reads. The study's processing was this. In a later analysis, tens of millions of unique TCR beta chains were counted across the approximately 620 repertoires, and around 10 million of these chains were shared by at least two donors. A nearest-neighbor algorithm error-corrected the raw reads and collapsed the reads into unique sequences, merging closely related sequences to remove PCR and sequencing errors. CDR3 sequences were aligned to IMGT reference sequences to assign V, D and J gene segments. For a sequence to be retained, a match of at least six nucleotides to both a V gene segment and a J gene segment was required. A rearrangement was called productive if the CDR3 had no stop codons and remained in frame with V and J, and every other rearrangement was called non-productive. CDR3 was defined by IMGT convention, running from the second conserved V-encoded cysteine to the conserved J-encoded phenylalanine. Sequences without an unambiguous match to a single V gene segment were excluded from the earlier analysis of about 600 of the donors. An earlier analysis of 587 of the donors called V segments functional above 56.7% productive rearrangements and segregating when the between-donor standard deviation exceeded 5%. A statistical classification framework was developed to diagnose cytomegalovirus status using the catalog of TCR beta chain sequences. In a later analysis, V and J genes were assigned by comparing TCR nucleotide sequences against IMGT/GENE-DB human TR gene sequences. Using the TCRdist pipeline, a later analysis assigned CDR3 sequences along with most-parsimonious VDJ recombination scenarios. In a later analysis, each TCR beta chain was defined by its CDR3 amino acid sequence together with its V-gene family, and reads lacking a unique V-gene family were excluded. To address suspected cross-contamination and a sequencing artifact, a later analysis removed 592 highly shared, low-generation-probability nucleotide sequences. In a later analysis, a clonal expansion index was calculated for each public chain from normalized within-repertoire ranks of inferred template counts. Generation probabilities in a later analysis came from a VDJ recombination model fitted to out-of-frame rearrangements, and those results were checked against IGoR. In a later analysis, hypergeometric tests were used to score TCR-TCR, TCR-HLA and TCR-CMV co-occurrence, with a repertoire-size bias correction applied to TCR pairs. To estimate false discovery rates, a later analysis permuted the HLA or CMV assignments 20 times. In a later analysis, co-occurring TCRs were grouped using DBSCAN, with TCRdist sequence similarity added in when clustering inside HLA-allele-positive subsets. Co-occurrence clustering excluded repertoires with fewer than 30,000 or more than 120,000 public chains, plus five with anomalous nucleotide sharing. TCRdb re-hosts the immuneACCESS table, in-frame sequences only. Its copies lack some clones; in the studies checked, an unresolved V gene accounts for under half of them, and the cause for the rest is not known. V and J calls and clone size follow that table, whereas D and trimming were derived from the DNA. The sample table contains about 160,000 clones; only one count was recorded for about 80% of them. Clones ranked in the top ten supply around 1.5% of the sample.

Sequenced material: PBMCs. The receptor's source is a man aged 40-55 years in good health and CMV-seronegative. This chain is built from TRBV2 and TRBJ2-2; the D gene identity is not certain. For the CDR3, the sequence is CASSDLGANTGELFF. The DNA sequence is as follows: TGTGCCAGCAGCGACTTAGGCGCGAACACCGGGGAGCTGTTTTTT.